Presented here are 4 T cell receptor beta chains from one specimen sequenced in a study of blood T cell repertoires in COVID-19. Here immunoSEQ multiplex PCR was the method, and the copy in TCRdb shows in-frame clones only, minus some. The data contain about 90,000 clones, approximately 92% of them singletons. Sequenced: peripheral blood. The receptors were sampled from an older woman with active COVID-19.

The chain couples TRBV5-5 to TRBJ1-5, with 10 bases that match TRBD1. Germline lookup yields CDR1 SGHKS and CDR2 YYEKEE (reference sequence). J lost 9 bases, V lost 2 bases, and 14 bases had no gene match. This CDR3 spans 17 amino acids. The CDR3 DNA follows: TGTGCCAGCAGCTTAGTACCCGGGACAGGGGCCTTGGGGCCCCAGCATTTT. Translation gives CASSLVPGTGALGPQHF.

The chain carries TRBV3-1 (or the pseudogene TRBV3-2) and TRBJ2-7; 7 bases fit TRBD1. V trimming: 0 bases; J trimming: 4 bases; junction bases outside the gene matches: 6. CDR1 is LGHDT and CDR2 is YNNKEL in the germline V gene (reference sequence). This CDR3 is built from 15 residues. This chain's CDR3 is CASSQDVGGKYEQYF. Written as DNA, the CDR3 is TGTGCCAGCAGCCAAGATGTAGGGGGCAAATACGAGCAGTACTTC.

This chain uses TRBV28 with TRBJ1-5; tentative D call: TRBD1 (5 bases). Trimming removed 4 bases at V and 6 bases at J, with 16 bases between. Germline V gives CDR1 MDHEN, CDR2 SYDVKM. The CDR3 is 15 amino acids. The CDR3 region is CASSYLGRVGQPQHF. CDR3 nucleotide sequence: TGTGCCAGCAGTTACCTCGGCAGGGTGGGTCAGCCCCAGCATTTT.

CDR3 region: CASSYGGTESNYGYTF. CDR3 DNA sequence: TGTGCCAGCAGTTACGGGGGGACAGAGTCTAACTATGGCTACACCTTC. The genes are TRBV6-5 and TRBJ1-2, with 7 bases aligning to TRBD1. The J segment lost 0 bases and the V segment lost 2 bases, leaving 6 bases of the junction unmatched. The CDR3 extends over 16 amino acids. CDR1 is MNHEY and CDR2 is SVGAGI in the germline V gene.